Listed below are T cell receptor beta chains from one sample, sequenced in a study of T cell responses to AZD1222 COVID-19 vaccine. Here immunoSEQ multiplex PCR was the method, and the copy in TCRdb shows in-frame clones only, minus some. The sample has about 90,000 clones, roughly 87% seen once. This specimen was peripheral blood, taken on day 0 of AZD1222 vaccination. These receptors were taken from an adult in good health. The CDR3 runs from the conserved cysteine through the conserved F or W. The D gene is left open where the match is weak. Clone size is not always given. Where it is, it says once, few, many or a class for expanded clones.

abundance	v_gene	d_gene	j_gene	CDR3nt	CDR3aa
-	TRBV2	TRBD1	TRBJ1-5	TGTGCCAGCAAAAGGGACAGCTATAGCAATCAGCCCCAGCATTTT	CASKRDSYSNQPQHF
-	TRBV19	-	TRBJ2-3	TGTGCCAGTAGGGACGGACTGGCCCGGGATACGCAGTATTTT	CASRDGLARDTQYF
-	TRBV19	TRBD1	TRBJ2-7	TGTGCCAGTAGACCGGGACAGGGCTCCTACGAGCAGTACTTC	CASRPGQGSYEQYF
-	TRBV28	TRBD2	TRBJ2-7	TGTGCCAGCCTTGGGGCTAGCGGGAGGGGATCGCACGAGCAGTACTTC	CASLGASGRGSHEQYF
-	TRBV15	-	TRBJ2-7	TGTGCCACCAGCTCTGACTCGAGCGAGCAGTACTTC	CATSSDSSEQYF
-	TRBV4-2	-	TRBJ2-1	TGTGCCAGCAGCCAAGATTGGACTGAATCAGGAGAGCAGTTCTTC	CASSQDWTESGEQFF
-	TRBV7-9	-	TRBJ2-5	TGTGCCAGCAGCTTACTCCTCCCCTCCCAAGAGACCCAGTACTTC	CASSLLLPSQETQYF
-	TRBV18	TRBD2	TRBJ2-5	TGTGCCAGCTCACCAGCGGGAGTTCCAGGGGAGACCCAGTACTTC	CASSPAGVPGETQYF
-	TRBV29-1	TRBD2	TRBJ2-3	TGCAGCGTCGTGACTAGCGGGAAACGAGATACGCAGTATTTT	CSVVTSGKRDTQYF
-	TRBV19	-	TRBJ2-3	TGTGCCAGCTCCGGGACTCTTCTTGATACGCAGTATTTT	CASSGTLLDTQYF
once	TRBV15	-	TRBJ2-1	TGTGCCACCAGCAGAGAAGGCAGGGACAATGAGCAGTTCTTC	CATSREGRDNEQFF
-	TRBV7-3	-	TRBJ2-7	TGTGCCAGCAGCTCCCCTGACCCAACCTACGAGCAGTACTTC	CASSSPDPTYEQYF
-	TRBV27	-	TRBJ2-1	TGTGCCAGCAGTTCACTAAATAACAATGAGCAGTTCTTC	CASSSLNNNEQFF
-	TRBV5-6	TRBD1	TRBJ1-4	TGTGCCAGCAGCGTCGGACAGGGGGCTTTCGGCGAAAAACTGTTTTTT	CASSVGQGAFGEKLFF
once	TRBV27	-	TRBJ2-2	TGTGCCAGCAGTCCCGACACCGGGGAGCTGTTTTTT	CASSPDTGELFF
-	TRBV14	-	TRBJ1-4	TGTGCCAGCAGCCAACGGGGGCTCGATCGTGAAAAACTGTTTTTT	CASSQRGLDREKLFF
once	TRBV27	-	TRBJ2-1	TGTGCCAGCAGTCCCGGAGGGTCGGTTTACAATGAGCAGTTCTTC	CASSPGGSVYNEQFF
-	TRBV3-1/TRBV3-2	-	TRBJ1-3	TGTGCCAGCAGCCAAGGTCGCGGAAACACCATATATTTT	CASSQGRGNTIYF
-	TRBV9	-	TRBJ2-5	TGTGCCAGCAGCGTTCAGGGGCGGGACCAAGAGACCCAGTACTTC	CASSVQGRDQETQYF